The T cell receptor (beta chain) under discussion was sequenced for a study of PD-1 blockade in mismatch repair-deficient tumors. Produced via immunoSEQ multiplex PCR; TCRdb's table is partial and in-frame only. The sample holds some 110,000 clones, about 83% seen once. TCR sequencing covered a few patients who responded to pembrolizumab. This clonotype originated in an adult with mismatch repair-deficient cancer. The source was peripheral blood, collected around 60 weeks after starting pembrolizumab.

CDR3 region: CASSPGGRTPQETQYF. The CDR3 DNA sequence: TGTGCCAGCAGCCCCGGGGGTAGGACGCCCCAAGAGACCCAGTACTTC. The chain employs TRBV9 and TRBJ2-5; D possibly corresponds to TRBD2 (6 bases). Germline V gene lookup returns CDR1 SGDLS and CDR2 YYNGEE. The CDR3 length is 16 residues. Trimming left V 4 bases short and J 1 base short, with 17 bases between.